The 26 T cell receptor beta chains given below trace back to one sample, sequenced in a study of cytomegalovirus exposure and HLA in healthy donors. The PCR was carried out with 60 Vbeta primers and 13 Jbeta primers. Clones were read by immunoSEQ multiplex PCR, and TCRdb kept only the in-frame ones, dropping some. The data contain under 150,000 clones, roughly four fifths of them singletons. The sequenced sample was PBMCs. The receptors here all came from a female donor in good health and CMV-seropositive.

This clone counts as medium-sized. The chain combines TRBV5-1 with TRBJ1-1; 11 bases agree with TRBD1. Looked up from germline, CDR1 is SGHRS and CDR2 is YFSETQ. CDR3 length: 16 amino acids. V lost 1 base to trimming and J lost 2 bases; unmatched junction nucleotides: 4. The CDR3 loop is CASSLLGQGGNTEAFF. In DNA, the CDR3 is TGCGCCAGCAGCTTGTTGGGACAGGGGGGAAACACTGAAGCTTTCTTT.

The chain joins TRBV6-5 to TRBJ2-7, with 9 bases matching TRBD1. Germline V gives CDR1 MNHEY, CDR2 SVGAGI. The V segment lost 4 bases and the J segment 3 bases; nucleotides outside the gene matches: 4. The CDR3 is 14 amino acids. The CDR3 DNA sequence: TGTGCCAGCAGTTTTAGGGACAGGGACTACGAGCAGTACTTC. Translated, it gives CASSFRDRDYEQYF.

J is TRBJ2-1 and V is TRBV10-2, with 9 bases that match TRBD2. There are 14 residues in the CDR3. Germline loops: CDR1 WSHSY, CDR2 SAAADI. The V segment lost 6 bases and the J segment 9 bases; nucleotides outside the gene matches: 9. The CDR3 DNA reads TGCGCCAGCAGACGTAGCGGGAGCCTTGGTGAGCAGTTCTTC. This sequence encodes CASRRSGSLGEQFF.

V usage is TRBV12-5 and J usage is TRBJ2-2; 8 bases align to TRBD2. Germline V CDR1 and CDR2: LGHNT, FRNRAP. This CDR3 contains 17 residues. The V gene end was trimmed by 0 bases and the J gene end by 3 bases; junction bases not matched to a gene: 6. CDR3 in DNA: TGTGCTAGTGGTTTGGTACTTGGCGGGAGGTACACCGGGGAGCTGTTTTTT. Encoded protein: CASGLVLGGRYTGELFF.

CDR3 bases: TGTGCCAGCAGTACCAGGACAGATAACAATGAGCAGTTCTTC. Encoded protein: CASSTRTDNNEQFF. V gene TRBV28 combines with J gene TRBJ2-1; a possible D gene is TRBD1 (6 bases). The CDR3 has 14 residues. The V gene lost 5 bases and the J gene lost 5 bases, with 13 bases spanning the gap. Looked up from germline, CDR1 is MDHEN and CDR2 is SYDVKM. Drawing the rest from reference TRBV28 and TRBJ2-1, the complete variable domain is DVKVTQSSRYLVKRTGEKVFLECVQDMDHENMFWYRQDPGLGLRLIYFSYDVKMKEKGDIPEGYSVSREKKERFSLILESASTNQTSMYLCASSTRTDNNEQFFGPGTRLTVL.

CDR3 bases: TGTGCCAGCAGTTACTTGACAGATTCCTACGAGCAGTACTTC. It codes for CASSYLTDSYEQYF. The V and J genes are TRBV6-5 and TRBJ2-7; TRBD1 is a possible D gene (5 bases). The CDR3 runs to 14 residues. Trimming took 1 base from V and 1 from J, leaving 8 bases between them. Germline-derived CDR1 and CDR2 are MNHEY and SVGAGI.

The CDR3 nucleotides read TGCGCCAGCAGCAGGGGGAACACTGAAGCTTTCTTT. Its translation is CASSRGNTEAFF. The rearrangement uses TRBV5-1 and TRBJ1-1, with D tentatively TRBD1 (5 bases). Trimming took off 4 bases at V and 1 base at J, with 5 bases between the two ends. This CDR3 is built from 12 residues. Germline V gene sequence: CDR1 SGHRS, CDR2 YFSETQ.

The chain joins TRBV30 to TRBJ2-3, with D perhaps TRBD2 (5 bases). The CDR3 is 14 amino acids. Between the trimmed V and J ends, which lost 2 bases and 4 bases, there was a span of 13 bases. The germline V gene encodes CDR1 GTSNPN and CDR2 SVGIG (reference sequence). CDR3 amino acids: CAWSRFQEADTQYF. The CDR3 DNA is TGTGCCTGGAGTCGTTTTCAGGAGGCAGATACGCAGTATTTT.

V is TRBV6-5 and J is TRBJ2-3, with D tentatively TRBD2 (5 bases). CDR3 size: 15 residues. Trimming took 6 bases from V and 6 from J, leaving 19 bases between them. Germline V gene data show CDR1 as MNHEY and CDR2 as SVGAGI. Here the CDR3 reads CASSPGGGSGDTQYF. The CDR3 region has the DNA TGTGCCAGCAGCCCAGGAGGAGGTAGTGGCGATACGCAGTATTTT.

The chain combines TRBV5-1 with TRBJ2-7; D may be TRBD1 (5 bases). The CDR3 is made up of 13 amino acids. Germline V CDR1 and CDR2: SGHRS, YFSETQ. Trimming stripped 4 bases from V and 3 bases from J, with 11 bases between. CDR3: CASSVDRIYEQYF. CDR3 DNA: TGCGCCAGCAGCGTTGACAGAATCTACGAGCAGTACTTC.

V is TRBV7-6 and J is TRBJ1-5, with D tentatively TRBD1 (6 bases). The V gene lost 0 bases and the J gene lost 7 bases, with 13 bases spanning the gap. The CDR3 spans 15 residues. The germline V gene has CDR1 SGHVS and CDR2 FNYEAQ. The CDR3 spells CASSLAGGGGQPQHF. The CDR3 bases are TGTGCCAGCAGCTTAGCGGGAGGGGGTGGCCAGCCCCAGCATTTT.

This clone was detected only once. The chain combines TRBV30 with TRBJ1-1; D is possibly TRBD1 (5 bases). V was pared by 4 bases and J by 6 bases, with 12 bases between. The CDR3 covers 12 residues. Germline lookup yields CDR1 GTSNPN and CDR2 SVGIG (reference sequence). The CDR3 reads CAWIRGLPEAFF. The CDR3 nucleotides read TGTGCCTGGATTAGGGGTCTCCCTGAAGCTTTCTTT.

This clone was found once. The rearrangement joins TRBV4-1 to TRBJ2-1, with a possible D match to TRBD2 (5 bases). Between the trimmed V and J ends, which lost 1 base and 7 bases, there was a span of 14 bases. The CDR3 has 15 amino acids. CDR1 is MGHRA and CDR2 is YSYEKL in the germline V gene. The CDR3 DNA follows: TGCGCCAGCAGCCAAGTCAGCGGAGCGAAAAATGAGCAGTTCTTC. This encodes CASSQVSGAKNEQFF.

The sample holds one count of this clone. V is TRBV28 and J is TRBJ1-5, with D unclear. V was pared by 4 bases and J by 2 bases, with 3 bases between. The CDR3 sequence is 12 residues long. Per the germline V gene, CDR1 is MDHEN and CDR2 is SYDVKM. CDR3 sequence (DNA): TGTGCCAGCAGTTCCGGCAATCAGCCCCAGCATTTT. Translation gives CASSSGNQPQHF.

The genes are TRBV29-1 and TRBJ2-3, with 9 positions matching TRBD2. This CDR3 is 17 amino acids long. Losses at the gene ends were 0 bases for V and 1 base for J; bases not matched to a gene: 8. From germline, CDR1 is SQVTM and CDR2 ANQGSEA. The chain's CDR3 is CSVEDNGAGGGTDTQYF. CDR3 nucleotide sequence: TGCAGCGTTGAAGATAACGGAGCGGGAGGAGGCACAGATACGCAGTATTTT.

This rearrangement joins TRBV5-4 to TRBJ1-1; 12 bases are shared with TRBD1. The CDR3 totals 14 residues. From germline, CDR1 is SGHNT and CDR2 YYREEE (reference sequence). The V gene end was trimmed by 5 bases and the J gene end by 11 bases; junction bases not matched to a gene: 10. The CDR3 loop is CASSQPGTGGSAFF. CDR3 nucleotides: TGTGCCAGCAGTCAGCCCGGGACAGGGGGCAGTGCTTTCTTT.

In regard to this clone: The identical CDR3 is also encoded by other nucleotide sequences in the sample. V is TRBV5-6 and J is TRBJ2-5; D may be TRBD2 (6 bases). Germline lookup yields CDR1 SGHDT and CDR2 YYEEEE. The CDR3 sequence is 13 residues long. V lost 4 bases, J lost 1 base, and 8 bases lay in between. The CDR3 DNA is TGTGCCAGCAGCCGTAGCGGCCAAGAGACCCAGTACTTC. It is translated as CASSRSGQETQYF. Full variable domain (outside the CDR3, taken from reference TRBV5-6 and TRBJ2-5): DAGVTQSPTHLIKTRGQQVTLRCSPKSGHDTVSWYQQALGQGPQFIFQYYEEEERQRGNFPDRFSGHQFPNYSSELNVNALLLGDSALYLCASSRSGQETQYFGPGTRLLVL.

This chain uses TRBV19 with TRBJ1-2; maybe TRBD1 (5 bases). In germline, CDR1 is LNHDA, CDR2 SQIVND (reference sequence). The V end lost 5 bases, the J end lost 3 bases, and 13 bases lay between the germline ends. The CDR3 sequence is 14 residues long. The CDR3: CASSFPTDYYGYTF. Written as DNA, the CDR3 is TGTGCCAGTAGTTTTCCGACAGATTACTATGGCTACACCTTC.

The chain carries TRBV28 and TRBJ2-7, with 11 bases that match TRBD2. This CDR3 comprises 17 residues. Germline CDR1 is MDHEN and CDR2 is SYDVKM. Losses at the gene ends were 6 bases for V and 3 bases for J; bases not matched to a gene: 13. CDR3 sequence: CASSFPPSGRTNYEQYF. CDR3 bases: TGTGCCAGCAGCTTCCCCCCTAGCGGGAGGACCAACTACGAGCAGTACTTC.

The chain couples TRBV18 to TRBJ1-5; 9 bases fit TRBD1. CDR3 size: 14 residues. Per the germline V gene, CDR1 is KGHSH and CDR2 is LQKENI. J was trimmed by 4 bases and V by 2 bases; bases with no gene match: 0. This CDR3 is CASSPDRGNQPQHF. The CDR3 DNA follows: TGTGCCAGCTCACCAGACAGGGGGAATCAGCCCCAGCATTTT.

The CDR3 DNA reads TGTGCCAGCTCGGACACTCGGGAGACCCAGTACTTC. Translating gives CASSDTRETQYF. This sequence joins TRBV6-1 and TRBJ2-5, with TRBD1 as a possible D gene (5 bases). CDR1 and CDR2 (germline): MNHNS, SASEGT. There are 12 residues in the CDR3. Trimming pared 8 bases from V and 5 bases from J, leaving 12 bases between.

To note about this clone: The same CDR3 can be traced to other DNA sequences in this sample. The genes are TRBV4-1 and TRBJ2-3; D gene ambiguous. Trimming removed 5 bases from V and 1 base from J, with 10 bases in between. The CDR3 covers 14 residues. The germline V gene has CDR1 MGHRA and CDR2 YSYEKL. CDR3: CASSLREGTDTQYF. The CDR3 DNA sequence: TGCGCCAGCAGCTTAAGAGAAGGCACAGATACGCAGTATTTT.

The genes are TRBV18 and TRBJ1-5; TRBD1 aligns across 8 bases. Germline V gene data show CDR1 as KGHSH and CDR2 as LQKENI. J lost 7 bases, V lost 5 bases, and 4 bases had no gene match. There are 13 residues in the CDR3. The CDR3 region has the DNA TGTGCCAGCTCATCAGACAGGGGCCAGCCCCAGCATTTT. This translates into CASSSDRGQPQHF.

The chain combines TRBV28 with TRBJ2-1, with 11 bases aligning to TRBD2. V lost 7 bases and J lost 5; bases outside the gene matches: 7. Looked up from germline, CDR1 is MDHEN and CDR2 is SYDVKM. The CDR3 has 15 amino acids. The DNA of the CDR3 is TGTGCCAGCACAGCTAGCGGGGGGCCGAACAATGAGCAGTTCTTC. Translating it yields CASTASGGPNNEQFF.

The sample holds a few counts of this clone. The chain has TRBV5-1 and TRBJ2-7; 7 bases map to TRBD1. CDR3 length: 14 amino acids. With V trimmed by 3 bases and J by 5 bases, 8 bases remained unmatched. In germline, CDR1 is SGHRS, CDR2 YFSETQ. CDR3: CASSSGQVGDEQYF. The CDR3 nucleotides read TGCGCCAGCAGCTCCGGACAGGTTGGCGACGAGCAGTACTTC.

The rearrangement uses TRBV2 and TRBJ2-3; D is ambiguous. The V gene lost 7 bases and the J gene lost 1 base, with 12 bases spanning the gap. The CDR3 has 14 residues. CDR1 and CDR2 from the germline V gene are SNHLY and FYNNEI. CDR3 sequence: CASTQTLGTDTQYF. DNA for the CDR3: TGTGCCAGCACTCAGACTCTTGGCACAGATACGCAGTATTTT.